This T cell receptor beta chain was found in a study of blood T cell repertoires in COVID-19. Source study methods: Estimates of nucleated cell counts were drawn from the amplification of reference gene primers. Repertoires were generated with immunoSEQ multiplex PCR, while TCRdb's copy carries only in-frame clones and drops some. Clone size and V and J calls were adopted from that table, with D and trimming inferred from the DNA. Among 50,000 or so clones listed, over 90% were seen once. Deletions cut 7 bases from V and 6 bases from J, with 16 bases between. The CDR3 has 14 residues. Germline loops: CDR1 SGHDN, CDR2 FVKESK.

V and J are TRBV14 and TRBJ2-1; D perhaps matches TRBD1 (6 bases). Sequenced input: peripheral blood. The receptor comes from a woman aged 80 or over with acute or convalescent COVID-19. The CDR3 sequence is CASTNQQGGNEQFF. Here the CDR3 DNA reads TGTGCCAGCACCAACCAACAGGGTGGCAATGAGCAGTTCTTC.